A selection of T cell receptor beta chains follows, all from one sample in a study of response to subunit inactivated influenza vaccine. TCRdb reprocessed the RT-PCR reads with MiXCR, giving one entry per CDR3 protein. The table includes about 170,000 distinct CDR3 sequences, less than 15% detected once. The same data also contributed to another study, on T cells expressing NK-cell markers.

Specimen: CD8+ T cells sorted from PBMCs, collected 12 days after vaccination. These receptors were collected from a man aged 50 to 60 who received an inactivated influenza vaccine. Both conserved end residues are part of each CDR3. A D gene is named only where the DNA matches it firmly. The listing skips clone size in some rows; elsewhere it reads once, few, many or a size class.

>TRBV12-3/TRBV12-4|many|TRBD2|TRBJ2-1
CASRGSRGGPYNEQFF
TGTGCCAGCAGGGGCTCGCGGGGGGGACCCTACAATGAGCAGTTCTTC
>TRBV20-1|NA|NA|TRBJ2-1
CSAREGSDEQFF
TGCAGTGCTAGAGAGGGATCCGATGAGCAGTTCTTC
>TRBV29-1|NA|NA|TRBJ2-2
CSVERAAGELFF
TGCAGCGTTGAAAGGGCGGCCGGGGAGCTGTTTTTT
>TRBV27|few|TRBD1|TRBJ2-1
CASRPTGAWDNEQFF
TGTGCCAGCAGACCCACAGGGGCCTGGGACAATGAGCAGTTCTTC
>TRBV10-3|few|NA|TRBJ2-7
CAISDILRTGEQYF
TGTGCCATCAGTGATATATTGAGGACGGGAGAGCAGTACTTC
>TRBV2|NA|NA|TRBJ2-6
CASSTLTGVAGANVLTF
TGTGCCAGCAGTACCCTTACGGGAGTGGCTGGGGCCAACGTCCTGACTTTC
>TRBV20-1|few|NA|TRBJ2-2
CSARVGFAGELFF
TGCAGTGCTAGAGTCGGGTTCGCCGGGGAGCTGTTTTTT
>TRBV7-9|NA|NA|TRBJ2-5
CASSHVDFQETQYF
TGTGCCAGCAGCCACGTAGATTTCCAAGAGACCCAGTACTTC
>TRBV7-9|few|TRBD2|TRBJ2-7
CASSPRTASGRWYEQYF
TGTGCCAGCAGCCCCCGGACGGCTAGCGGGAGATGGTACGAGCAGTACTTC
>TRBV2|NA|NA|TRBJ2-1
CASSAGTQSLNEQFF
TGTGCCAGCAGTGCCGGGACCCAATCCCTCAATGAGCAGTTCTTC
>TRBV14|NA|NA|TRBJ2-7
CASSEDWSSGYEQYF
TGTGCCAGCAGCGAAGACTGGTCCTCGGGGTACGAGCAGTACTTC
>TRBV28|NA|NA|TRBJ2-7
CATRLAYEQYF
TGTGCCACCCGCCTAGCCTACGAGCAGTACTTC
>TRBV9|few|TRBD2|TRBJ2-1
CASSVDRRELGKNEQFF
TGTGCCAGCAGCGTAGACCGGCGGGAGCTCGGTAAGAATGAGCAGTTCTTC
>TRBV4-1|NA|TRBD2|TRBJ2-2
CASSSSGGGNTGELFF
TGCGCCAGCAGTTCCAGCGGGGGGGGTAACACCGGGGAGCTGTTTTTT
>TRBV5-1|few|TRBD2|TRBJ2-1
CASSLELAGVNEQFF
TGCGCCAGCAGCTTGGAATTAGCGGGGGTCAATGAGCAGTTCTTC
>TRBV27|many|NA|TRBJ2-3
CASSPTGIARIAQYF
TGTGCCAGCAGTCCAACAGGCATCGCAAGGATAGCGCAGTATTTT
>TRBV7-3|many|NA|TRBJ2-5
CASSRARWETQYF
TGTGCCAGCAGCCGGGCCCGGTGGGAGACCCAGTACTTC
>TRBV4-1|many|TRBD1|TRBJ2-5
CASSQTGGEETQYF
TGCGCCAGCAGCCAGACAGGGGGCGAAGAGACCCAGTACTTC
>TRBV7-7|NA|NA|TRBJ2-7
CASSSGLGGYEQYF
TGTGCCAGCAGCTCGGGGTTAGGGGGCTACGAGCAGTACTTC
>TRBV7-2|few|NA|TRBJ2-3
CASSLVSARTDTQYF
TGTGCCAGCAGCTTAGTGTCGGCTCGCACAGATACGCAGTATTTT
>TRBV7-2|few|NA|TRBJ1-5
CASSFDRSGHQHF
TGTGCCAGCAGCTTCGATAGGAGCGGACACCAGCATTTT
>TRBV9|few|TRBD2|TRBJ2-7
CASSVGAGSYEQYF
TGTGCCAGCAGCGTAGGAGCGGGGTCCTACGAGCAGTACTTC
>TRBV4-3|NA|NA|TRBJ2-1
CASSQDPGNYNEQFF
TGCGCCAGCAGCCAAGATCCCGGAAACTACAATGAGCAGTTCTTC
>TRBV6-1|few|TRBD1|TRBJ1-6
CASNTITGGIYNSPLHF
TGTGCCAGCAATACCATTACAGGGGGCATATATAATTCACCCCTCCACTTT
>TRBV6-2/TRBV6-3|few|NA|TRBJ2-1
CASNFDIRDHTYNEQFF
TGTGCCAGCAATTTTGATATACGGGACCACACCTACAATGAGCAGTTCTTC
>TRBV16|few|NA|TRBJ2-1
CASSQSADEQFF
TGTGCCAGCAGCCAATCTGCAGATGAGCAGTTCTTC
>TRBV4-1|many|TRBD2|TRBJ2-3
CASSQDPSGGAVDTQYF
TGCGCCAGCAGCCAAGATCCCAGCGGGGGGGCCGTAGATACGCAGTATTTT
>TRBV15|many|NA|TRBJ2-1
CATSRDRESYNEQFF
TGTGCCACCAGCAGAGACAGGGAATCCTACAATGAGCAGTTCTTC
>TRBV11-2|many|NA|TRBJ2-3
CASSLRRESTDTQYF
TGTGCCAGCAGCTTAAGAAGGGAGAGCACAGATACGCAGTATTTT
>TRBV12-3/TRBV12-4|few|NA|TRBJ2-7
CASSLSWPGYEQYF
TGTGCCAGCAGTTTAAGCTGGCCTGGCTACGAGCAGTACTTC
>TRBV4-1|few|NA|TRBJ1-1
CASSQGRNTEAFF
TGCGCCAGCAGCCAGGGACGGAACACTGAAGCTTTCTTT
>TRBV3-1|few|TRBD1|TRBJ2-5
CASSPLPGQGKETQYF
TGTGCCAGCAGCCCCCTTCCGGGACAGGGTAAAGAGACCCAGTACTTC
>TRBV12-3/TRBV12-4|many|NA|TRBJ2-2
CASRARDSPTGELFF
TGTGCCAGCAGAGCCCGGGACTCTCCAACCGGGGAGCTGTTTTTT
>TRBV28|NA|NA|TRBJ1-1
CASSRTLDSYTEAFF
TGTGCCAGCAGTCGCACACTAGACAGCTACACTGAAGCTTTCTTT
>TRBV9|few|NA|TRBJ2-2
CASSVHPGPKNTGELFF
TGTGCCAGCAGCGTCCACCCGGGACCGAAGAACACCGGGGAGCTGTTTTTT
>TRBV5-1|NA|TRBD2|TRBJ2-1
CASSPTEREIDNEQFF
TGCGCCAGCAGCCCTACCGAGCGGGAGATCGACAATGAGCAGTTCTTC
>TRBV4-2|few|TRBD2|TRBJ2-7
CASSHRAGEAPYEQYF
TGTGCCAGCAGCCACCGAGCGGGAGAGGCCCCCTACGAGCAGTACTTC
>TRBV6-5|few|NA|TRBJ1-1
CASSSQMGAFF
TGTGCCAGCAGTTCCCAAATGGGAGCTTTCTTT
>TRBV5-5|many|NA|TRBJ2-7
CASSFDRYEQYF
TGTGCCAGCAGTTTTGACCGCTACGAGCAGTACTTC
>TRBV4-1|few|NA|TRBJ2-3
CASSQGLAPDTQYF
TGCGCCAGCAGCCAAGGGCTAGCGCCAGATACGCAGTATTTT
>TRBV6-2/TRBV6-3|few|NA|TRBJ2-2
CASLGLTGELFF
TGTGCCAGCCTGGGACTGACCGGGGAGCTGTTTTTT
>TRBV6-2/TRBV6-3|NA|NA|TRBJ2-1
CASSYLQGANEQFF
TGTGCCAGCAGTTACTTGCAAGGAGCCAATGAGCAGTTCTTC
>TRBV29-1|few|NA|TRBJ2-7
CSVMTGNYEQYF
TGCAGCGTTATGACAGGTAACTACGAGCAGTACTTC
>TRBV5-1|NA|TRBD2|TRBJ2-5
CASSLGDYDLKTQYF
TGCGCCAGCAGTCTGGGGGACTACGACCTAAAGACCCAGTACTTC
>TRBV6-1|NA|TRBD2|TRBJ2-1
CASSPGLAVNYNEQFF
TGTGCCAGCAGTCCAGGACTAGCGGTCAACTACAATGAGCAGTTCTTC
>TRBV20-1|NA|NA|TRBJ2-5
CSANPTVGETQYF
TGCAGTGCCAACCCGACAGTTGGGGAGACCCAGTACTTC
>TRBV6-2/TRBV6-3|few|TRBD2|TRBJ2-1
CASSYMAGGTNEQFF
TGTGCCAGCAGTTACATGGCGGGAGGAACTAATGAGCAGTTCTTC
>TRBV28|NA|TRBD2|TRBJ2-5
CASSTQREGGETQYF
TGTGCCAGCAGTACCCAGCGGGAGGGTGGGGAGACCCAGTACTTC
>TRBV10-3|few|TRBD1|TRBJ1-4
CAISEVPGQEPGEKLFF
TGTGCCATCAGTGAGGTCCCGGGACAGGAACCCGGTGAAAAACTGTTTTTT
>TRBV29-1|few|TRBD2|TRBJ2-7
CSVEVGSRGVHEQYF
TGCAGCGTTGAAGTAGGGAGCCGGGGGGTCCACGAGCAGTACTTC